These 29 T cell receptor beta chains were sequenced from one sample in a study of shared clonotypes between healthy human individuals. Clones were read by immunoSEQ multiplex PCR, and TCRdb kept only the in-frame ones, dropping some. The table records 2 million to 2.5 million clones, almost 96% of them present only once. The sequenced sample was naive CD4+ T cells sorted from blood. As to subset: CD45RA+ positively selected. The receptors shown here come from a man between 18 and 35 years old in good health.

A note on this clone: The sample contains more than one DNA sequence encoding this CDR3. The genes are TRBV7-9 and TRBJ1-1, with no clear D. This CDR3 has 14 residues. V was shortened by 1 base and J by 1 base, with 7 bases between the two germline ends. Per germline, CDR1 SEHNR and CDR2 FQNEAQ (reference sequence). The DNA for the CDR3 is TGTGCCAGCAGCTTAGGGGCGGGGAACACTGAAGCTTTCTTT. Translation: CASSLGAGNTEAFF.

The chain employs TRBV2 and TRBJ1-1; 7 bases align to TRBD1. This CDR3 comprises 13 residues. V shed 6 bases and J 10 bases; nucleotides not matched to a gene: 11. Germline V gene lookup returns CDR1 SNHLY and CDR2 FYNNEI. The CDR3 coding sequence is TGTGCCAGCAGGGCCCGGGACAGTGGTAGAGCTTTCTTT. It codes for CASRARDSGRAFF.

About this clone: The junction does not match germline at one end; this may be a read error. The chain links TRBV29-1 to TRBJ1-1, with a possible D match to TRBD1 (5 bases). The CDR3 extends over 13 amino acids. Germline CDR1 SQVTM, CDR2 ANQGSEA. The CDR3 nucleotides are TGCAGCGTTCAAGACAGCCTAAGAACTGAAGCTTTCTTT. Translating it yields CSVQDSLRTEAFF. Full variable domain (rest looked up from reference TRBV29-1 and TRBJ1-1): SAVISQKPSRDICQRGTSLTIQCQVDSQVTMMFWYRQQPGQSLTLIATANQGSEATYESGFVIDKFPISRPNLTFSTLTVSNMSPEDSSIYLCSVQDSLRTEAFFGQGTRLTVV.

This chain uses TRBV5-1 with TRBJ1-1; no reliable D call. Germline V gene data show CDR1 as SGHRS and CDR2 as YFSETQ. Trimming left V 1 base short and J 1 base short, with 14 bases between. The CDR3 extends over 16 amino acids. For the CDR3, the DNA is TGCGCCAGCAGCTTGTCCCCGGGAATTTCGAACACTGAAGCTTTCTTT. The encoded protein is CASSLSPGISNTEAFF.

The CDR3 DNA is TGTGCCAGCAGCTTACTAGCGGGAGGGACAAATGAGCAGTTCTTC. Amino acid sequence: CASSLLAGGTNEQFF. This sequence joins TRBV7-2 and TRBJ2-1; 12 nucleotides match TRBD2. This CDR3 has 15 residues. From germline, CDR1 is SGHTA and CDR2 FQGNSA. The ends lost 2 bases at V and 7 bases at J; junction bases unmatched: 3.

The rearrangement joins TRBV7-8 to TRBJ2-7, with 8 bases fitting TRBD2. V was clipped by 5 bases and J by 2 bases; unmatched bases: 8. CDR1 and CDR2 (germline): SGHVS, FQNEAQ. This CDR3 has 15 amino acids. DNA for the CDR3: TGTGCCAGCAGCCCGGCGGGGGGAACAACCTACGAGCAGTACTTC. Its translation is CASSPAGGTTYEQYF.

This chain's CDR3 is CASSPLISDTQYF. The CDR3 DNA follows: TGTGCCAGCTCACCCCTGATCTCAGATACGCAGTATTTT. The chain links TRBV18 to TRBJ2-3, with D unclear. Germline V gene sequence: CDR1 KGHSH, CDR2 LQKENI. Between the trimmed V and J ends, which lost 3 bases and 4 bases, there was a span of 8 bases. The CDR3 contains 13 residues.

This clone was counted a single time. This sequence joins TRBV30 and TRBJ1-1, with D maybe TRBD1 (6 bases). This CDR3 is 15 amino acids long. Germline V gene lookup returns CDR1 GTSNPN and CDR2 SVGIG (reference sequence). V was clipped by 2 bases and J by 4 bases, with 17 bases between them. The CDR3 sequence is CAWSSDLLGATEAFF. CDR3 sequence (DNA): TGTGCCTGGAGTTCGGACCTTCTGGGGGCCACTGAAGCTTTCTTT.

This clone was recorded only once. The chain combines TRBV5-1 with TRBJ1-2; no firm D call. Trimming shortened V by 1 base and J by 6 bases, and 13 bases separated the two germline ends. There are 14 residues in the CDR3. The germline V gene encodes CDR1 SGHRS and CDR2 YFSETQ. The CDR3 here is CASSLQVQVDGYTF. The CDR3 region has the DNA TGCGCCAGCAGCTTGCAGGTCCAGGTGGATGGCTACACCTTC.

The rearrangement links TRBV2 to TRBJ2-3; the D is unclear. The germline gives CDR1 SNHLY, CDR2 FYNNEI. Trimming removed 9 bases from V and 4 bases from J, with 5 bases in between. The CDR3 has 10 residues. The CDR3 reads CARTADTQYF. The CDR3 DNA reads as TGTGCCAGGACCGCAGATACGCAGTATTTT. The full variable domain, in which reference TRBV2 and TRBJ2-3 provide the parts outside the CDR3, is EPEVTQTPSHQVTQMGQEVILRCVPISNHLYFYWYRQILGQKVEFLVSFYNNEISEKSEIFDDQFSVERPDGSNFTLKIRSTKLEDSAMYFCARTADTQYFGPGTRLTVL.

This chain joins TRBV5-1 and TRBJ2-7, with D perhaps being TRBD1 or TRBD2 (5 bases each). Trimming removed 3 bases from V and 2 bases from J, with 15 bases in between. The CDR3 runs 15 residues. Germline CDR1 reads SGHRS; CDR2 reads YFSETQ. The chain's CDR3 is CASSSTGTAPYEQYF. The CDR3 nucleotides read TGCGCCAGCAGCTCAACCGGGACGGCCCCCTACGAGCAGTACTTC.

The chain carries TRBV19 and TRBJ2-1; D unresolved. Trimming pared 7 bases from V and 2 bases from J, leaving 9 bases between. CDR3 length: 13 amino acids. The germline V gene encodes CDR1 LNHDA and CDR2 SQIVND (reference sequence). CDR3 protein: CASTIYPYNEQFF. The CDR3 DNA follows: TGTGCCAGTACCATATACCCCTACAATGAGCAGTTCTTC.

Regarding this clone: Other DNA sequences in this sample translate to the same CDR3. The gene calls are TRBV6-6 and TRBJ2-3; D remains unclear. Looked up from germline, CDR1 is MNHNY and CDR2 is SVGAGI (reference sequence). The CDR3 runs 13 residues. Trimming removed 2 bases from V and 3 bases from J, with 6 bases in between. The CDR3 sequence is CASSYPPTDTQYF. CDR3 coding DNA: TGTGCCAGCAGTTACCCCCCGACAGATACGCAGTATTTT.

This clone showed up just a few times. Additional DNA sequences in this sample encode the identical CDR3. The CDR3 DNA is TGTGCCATCAGTGAGTCTGGGGCCAACGTCCTGACTTTC. Its translation is CAISESGANVLTF. V and J are TRBV10-3 and TRBJ2-6; D unresolved. The CDR3 spans 13 residues. V lost 0 bases and J 3 bases, leaving 0 bases between the germline ends. CDR1 is ENHRY, CDR2 SYGVKD, per germline.

This chain uses TRBV2 with TRBJ2-7; D remains ambiguous. There are 12 residues in the CDR3. CDR1 is SNHLY, CDR2 FYNNEI, per germline. V was cut by 4 bases and J by 4 bases, with 8 bases left in between. In DNA form, the CDR3 reads TGTGCCAGCAGTGTCGTCCGTTACGAGCAGTACTTC. It is translated as CASSVVRYEQYF.

The chain has TRBV10-3 and TRBJ2-7; possibly TRBD1 or TRBD2 for D (5 bases each). The germline CDR1 and CDR2 sequences are ENHRY and SYGVKD. V lost 6 bases and J 6 bases, leaving 18 bases between the germline ends. The CDR3 has 14 amino acids. The CDR3 DNA sequence: TGTGCCATCAGGGGTGCCGGGACCTACCCCGAGCAGTACTTC. The encoded protein is CAIRGAGTYPEQYF.

This clone was seen just once. The chain is built from TRBV5-4 and TRBJ2-3; no clear D gene. This CDR3 has 12 residues. The germline V gene has CDR1 SGHNT and CDR2 YYREEE (reference sequence). The V gene lost 4 bases and the J gene lost 2 bases, with 5 bases spanning the gap. CDR3 nucleotides: TGTGCCAGCAGCCCCTACACAGATACGCAGTATTTT. The encoded protein is CASSPYTDTQYF.

This clone was detected a few times. The chain combines TRBV30 with TRBJ1-5, with TRBD1 identical over 8 bases. The V and J ends lost 2 bases and 5 bases, in that order; junction bases with no gene match: 8. The germline gives CDR1 GTSNPN, CDR2 SVGIG (reference sequence). The CDR3 totals 15 residues. CDR3 DNA sequence: TGTGCCTGGAGTACCAGGACAGGGATGGATCAGCCCCAGCATTTT. As protein: CAWSTRTGMDQPQHF.

This rearrangement joins TRBV6-5 to TRBJ1-2, with D perhaps matching TRBD1 (5 bases). Per the germline V gene, CDR1 is MNHEY and CDR2 is SVGAGI. Between the trimmed V and J ends, which lost 5 bases and 4 bases, there was a span of 11 bases. This CDR3 contains 13 residues. CDR3 DNA: TGTGCCAGCAGTGAATTGGGGCCCTATGGCTACACCTTC. Amino acid sequence: CASSELGPYGYTF.

The CDR3 DNA follows: TGTGCCAGTAGTTTATCTTCTGCGTATAGGAACACTGAAGCTTTCTTT. Residues: CASSLSSAYRNTEAFF. This chain uses TRBV19 with TRBJ1-1, with no clear D. This CDR3 has 16 amino acids. V lost 5 bases and J 1 base, leaving 17 bases between the germline ends. In germline, CDR1 is LNHDA, CDR2 SQIVND (reference sequence).

The genes are TRBV27 and TRBJ2-7; D assignment may be TRBD1 or TRBD2 (5 bases each). The V gene lost 6 bases and the J gene lost 0 bases, with 12 bases spanning the gap. Looked up from germline, CDR1 is MNHEY and CDR2 is SMNVEV (reference sequence). CDR3 size: 14 residues. CDR3 in amino acids: CASRARDDSYEQYF. CDR3 nucleotides: TGTGCCAGCAGAGCTCGGGACGACTCCTACGAGCAGTACTTC.

CDR3 DNA sequence: TGTGCCAGCAGCTTAGGGTTGGGGGCTACGGCCAAAAACATTCAGTACTTC. This codes for CASSLGLGATAKNIQYF. This chain joins TRBV7-2 and TRBJ2-4; a possible D gene is TRBD1 (6 bases). V lost 1 base and J 1 base, leaving 14 bases between the germline ends. CDR3 size: 17 residues. From germline, CDR1 is SGHTA and CDR2 FQGNSA.

V gene TRBV4-1 combines with J gene TRBJ2-2; D is undetermined. The V end was cut by 0 bases, the J end by 1 base, with 12 bases between. The CDR3 sequence is 17 residues long. The germline V gene encodes CDR1 MGHRA and CDR2 YSYEKL. CDR3 in amino acids: CASSQEWRQWNTGELFF. CDR3 nucleotides: TGCGCCAGCAGCCAAGAATGGCGCCAATGGAACACCGGGGAGCTGTTTTTT.

CDR3 bases: TGTGCCAGCAGCAAACCAGGGGGACAGGGAAAGACCCAGTACTTC. It specifies CASSKPGGQGKTQYF. The chain carries TRBV5-6 and TRBJ2-5; 9 nucleotides agree with TRBD1. The germline V gene encodes CDR1 SGHDT and CDR2 YYEEEE. The V and J ends lost 4 bases and 6 bases, in that order; junction bases with no gene match: 10. This CDR3 spans 15 amino acids.

The rearrangement links TRBV7-2 to TRBJ2-7; D is unresolved. Germline-derived CDR1 and CDR2 are SGHTA and FQGNSA. Between the trimmed V and J ends, which lost 3 bases and 5 bases, there was a span of 5 bases. The CDR3 loop spans 11 amino acids. CDR3 protein: CASSFSHEQYF. The CDR3 nucleotides read TGTGCCAGCAGCTTTAGCCACGAGCAGTACTTC. The complete variable domain, with remaining parts taken from reference TRBV7-2 and TRBJ2-7, reads GAGVSQSPSNKVTEKGKDVELRCDPISGHTALYWYRQSLGQGLEFLIYFQGNSAPDKSGLPSDRFSAERTGGSVSTLTIQRTQQEDSAVYLCASSFSHEQYFGPGTRLTVT.

V usage is TRBV5-1 and J usage is TRBJ2-3, with D tentatively TRBD2 (7 bases). This CDR3 is built from 17 residues. V lost 0 bases, J lost 5 bases, and 19 bases lay in between. Germline V lookup: CDR1 SGHRS, CDR2 YFSETQ. The CDR3 region has the DNA TGCGCCAGCAGCTTGGGGATGTGGGGGGGCCAGGGAGATACGCAGTATTTT. It specifies CASSLGMWGGQGDTQYF.

The V and J genes are TRBV4-1 and TRBJ1-2, with 8 bases that match TRBD1. Trimming at V came to 1 base and at J to 7 bases, leaving 11 bases not matched to a gene. Germline CDR1 is MGHRA and CDR2 is YSYEKL. This CDR3 spans 16 amino acids. CDR3 residues: CASSQGLGQGAGGYTF. In DNA, the CDR3 is TGCGCCAGCAGCCAAGGTCTAGGGCAGGGGGCTGGTGGCTACACCTTC.

The CDR3 nucleotides are TGTGCCAGCAGTGAAGCGGGGACAGGGGGAGGAGGCGAGCAGTACTTC. It is translated as CASSEAGTGGGGEQYF. The chain uses TRBV6-1 and TRBJ2-7, with 11 nucleotides matching TRBD1. Germline values: CDR1 MNHNS, CDR2 SASEGT. V lost 0 bases and J lost 6; bases outside the gene matches: 7. The CDR3 has 16 residues.

CDR3 coding DNA: TGCGCCAGCAGCTTGGAGGGGTCTCCCTCAGATACGCAGTATTTT. It specifies CASSLEGSPSDTQYF. The V call is TRBV5-1, the J call TRBJ2-3, with D possibly TRBD1 on 5 matching bases. Trimming removed 0 bases from V and 4 bases from J, with 12 bases in between. The CDR3 totals 15 residues. CDR1 is SGHRS, CDR2 YFSETQ, per germline. The entire variable domain, with the rest obtained from reference TRBV5-1 and TRBJ2-3, is as follows: KAGVTQTPRYLIKTRGQQVTLSCSPISGHRSVSWYQQTPGQGLQFLFEYFSETQRNKGNFPGRFSGRQFSNSRSEMNVSTLELGDSALYLCASSLEGSPSDTQYFGPGTRLTVL.